This T cell receptor beta chain came from a study of response to subunit inactivated influenza vaccine. Study-level points and caveats: Authors suggested seasonal influenza vaccinations each recruit few new T cells.

For this clonotype: Its antigen is not known.

One entry per CDR3 protein, called by TCRdb with MiXCR from the RT-PCR reads. The sample gives 500,000 to 600,000 distinct CDR3 sequences, 15% to 20% of which show up once; 3% is in the top ten. This TCR was recovered from a man between 45 and 75 years old who received an inactivated influenza vaccine. The sample here was CD4+ T cells sorted from PBMCs, taken less than 25 months after vaccination.

The CDR3 DNA reads TGCGCCAGCAGCTTGCCCAACGAGCAGTACTTC. Its protein is CASSLPNEQYF. The chain uses TRBV5-1 and TRBJ2-7; unclear D gene. There are 11 residues in the CDR3. Per germline, CDR1 SGHRS and CDR2 YFSETQ. V was shortened by 1 base and J by 5 bases, with 4 bases between the two germline ends. Looking up the rest from reference TRBV5-1 and TRBJ2-7 gives the full variable domain: KAGVTQTPRYLIKTRGQQVTLSCSPISGHRSVSWYQQTPGQGLQFLFEYFSETQRNKGNFPGRFSGRQFSNSRSEMNVSTLELGDSALYLCASSLPNEQYFGPGTRLTVT.